The clone carrying this TCR beta chain was counted between two and nine times. Its antigen remains unknown. TCRdb redid the calling of the reads with MiXCR, one entry per CDR3 protein. This table holds a few hundred thousand distinct CDR3 sequences, roughly 36% found once. This entry is derived from a study of T cell repertoires in cytomegalovirus infection. Points from the study as a whole: HLA-C-restricted CMV-specific TCR beta clonotypes were dominant in the ex vivo response.

The V end lost 3 bases, the J end lost 9 bases, and 11 bases lay between the germline ends. CDR3 size: 12 residues. Germline V gene lookup returns CDR1 SNHLY and CDR2 FYNNEI. The chain carries TRBV2 and TRBJ1-1; D is undetermined. This TCR derives from a human donor in good health (CMV status not recorded). Some clones in this sample may be carry-over from other donors' samples. The sample here was cultured PBMCs, taken from culture after CMV antigen stimulation. This CDR3 is CASSEVLDQAFF. The DNA for the CDR3 is TGTGCCAGCAGTGAGGTCCTTGACCAAGCTTTCTTT. The entire variable domain, with the rest obtained from reference TRBV2 and TRBJ1-1, is as follows: EPEVTQTPSHQVTQMGQEVILRCVPISNHLYFYWYRQILGQKVEFLVSFYNNEISEKSEIFDDQFSVERPDGSNFTLKIRSTKLEDSAMYFCASSEVLDQAFFGQGTRLTVV.